The count of the clone carrying this T cell receptor beta chain is one. As yet, its antigen is unknown. This entry is derived from a study of vaccination effects on CD4 cells after COVID-19. Study in general: It was a median of 72 days after the second dose that post-vaccine samples were obtained.

Germline CDR1 LGHNT, CDR2 FRNRAP. This CDR3 has 15 amino acids. V was shortened by 2 bases and J by 3 bases, with 11 bases between the two germline ends. Whole-study results and caveats: Few convalescent patients were studied, and early post-infection samples were lacking.

Sequencing was performed with immunoSEQ multiplex PCR; in TCRdb, only in-frame clones are kept and a portion is missing. The table lists about 14,000 clones, 80% of them singletons. Expansion of antigen-specific CD4+ T cells with viral peptide pools was carried out by the ViraFEST assay before sequencing. CD4+ T cells were isolated after 10 days of culture. PCR showed that the person got SARS-CoV-2 infection at some point between March and December 2020. It was two doses of either the BNT162b2 or mRNA-1273 vaccine that participants received. The sequence came from a human donor who had a prior SARS-CoV-2 infection. Material: CD4+ T cells from PBMCs cultured with SARS-CoV-2 spike peptides, obtained after COVID-19 vaccination. The rearrangement links TRBV12-5 to TRBJ2-4; D gene uncertain. This CDR3 reads CASGLIVGNKNIQYF. CDR3 nucleotide sequence: TGTGCTAGTGGTTTGATAGTTGGGAACAAAAACATTCAGTACTTC. The full variable domain, its missing parts supplied by reference TRBV12-5 and TRBJ2-4, is DARVTQTPRHKVTEMGQEVTMRCQPILGHNTVFWYRQTMMQGLELLAYFRNRAPLDDSGMPKDRFSAEMPDATLATLKIQPSEPRDSAVYFCASGLIVGNKNIQYFGAGTRLSVL.